One and the same sample provided the 10 T cell receptor beta chains below, sequenced in a study of T cell responses to AZD1222 COVID-19 vaccine. This table comes from immunoSEQ multiplex PCR, and its TCRdb copy is limited to in-frame clones, with some not included. The repertoire holds around 99,000 clones, with roughly nine tenths as singletons. Sequencing was performed on peripheral blood, taken 28 days after the second AZD1222 dose. These receptors were collected from an adult who received the AZD1222 COVID-19 vaccine.

This chain links TRBV19 with TRBJ2-2; 9 bases agree with TRBD1. This CDR3 contains 14 residues. Germline V CDR1 and CDR2: LNHDA, SQIVND (reference sequence). Losses at the gene ends were 4 bases for V and 4 bases for J; bases not matched to a gene: 1. CDR3 DNA sequence: TGTGCCAGTAGTACGACAGGGGGCACCGGGGAGCTGTTTTTT. Protein sequence: CASSTTGGTGELFF.

This chain uses TRBV15 with TRBJ2-1, with 10 bases identical to TRBD1. V shed 4 bases and J 5 bases; nucleotides not matched to a gene: 2. CDR1 LNHNV and CDR2 YYDKDF come from the germline V gene (reference sequence). The CDR3 extends over 14 amino acids. In nucleotides, the CDR3 is TGTGCCACCAGCACGGACAGGGGGAACAATGAGCAGTTCTTC. It yields the protein CATSTDRGNNEQFF.

This clone was found many times. The chain has TRBV28 and TRBJ2-1; D may match TRBD1 or TRBD2 (5 bases each). The ends were cut back, 3 bases at V and 10 bases at J, with 10 bases in the middle. Per the germline V gene, CDR1 is MDHEN and CDR2 is SYDVKM. The CDR3 contains 12 residues. CDR3 region: CASSLGRQEQFF. The CDR3 DNA follows: TGTGCCAGCAGTTTGGGACGGCAGGAGCAGTTCTTC.

The genes are TRBV30 and TRBJ1-2; no clear D gene. Per the germline V gene, CDR1 is GTSNPN and CDR2 is SVGIG (reference sequence). This CDR3 spans 15 amino acids. Trimming took off 2 bases at V and 2 bases at J, with 15 bases between the two ends. CDR3 residues: CAWSPFSPRNYGYTF. CDR3 in DNA: TGTGCCTGGAGTCCATTTTCACCAAGGAACTATGGCTACACCTTC.

The chain employs TRBV3-1 (or the pseudogene TRBV3-2) and TRBJ1-4; D call uncertain. The germline V gene encodes CDR1 LGHDT and CDR2 YNNKEL (reference sequence). The length of the CDR3 is 15 residues. V was pared by 4 bases and J by 5 bases, with 14 bases between. The CDR3 loop reads CASSLSGGSNEKLFF. CDR3 nucleotide sequence: TGTGCCAGCAGCCTTAGCGGAGGATCCAATGAAAAACTGTTTTTT.

The genes are TRBV7-3 and TRBJ2-2; no clear D gene. Germline CDR1 SGHTA, CDR2 FQGTGA. The CDR3 loop spans 14 amino acids. V lost 0 bases and J lost 4, with 6 bases in between. The CDR3 sequence: CASSLTDGTGELFF. The CDR3 region has the DNA TGTGCCAGCAGCTTAACTGACGGCACCGGGGAGCTGTTTTTT.

This chain connects TRBV12-3 or TRBV12-4 to TRBJ2-5, with D hard to call. The CDR3 runs to 11 residues. The V end was cut by 5 bases, the J end by 1 base, with 2 bases between. Written as DNA, the CDR3 is TGTGCCAGCAGTATCCAAGAGACCCAGTACTTC. It codes for CASSIQETQYF.

The genes are TRBV27 and TRBJ1-6; possible D gene TRBD1, 5 bases. Germline V CDR1 and CDR2: MNHEY, SMNVEV (reference sequence). This CDR3 is built from 15 residues. V was pared by 8 bases and J by 0 bases, with 11 bases between. The CDR3 spells CASGAGRSYNSPLHF. In nucleotides, the CDR3 is TGTGCCAGCGGGGCAGGGCGCTCCTATAATTCACCCCTCCACTTT.

This chain uses TRBV25-1 with TRBJ2-3; maybe TRBD2 (7 bases). The V gene lost 10 bases and the J gene lost 0 bases, with 17 bases spanning the gap. CDR1 is MGHDK and CDR2 is SYGVNS in the germline V gene. This CDR3 contains 15 residues. CDR3 in amino acids: CATALGGASTDTQYF. In DNA, the CDR3 is TGTGCCACCGCCCTGGGGGGGGCTAGCACAGATACGCAGTATTTT. The variable domain in full, completed from reference TRBV25-1 and TRBJ2-3, reads EADIYQTPRYLVIGTGKKITLECSQTMGHDKMYWYQQDPGMELHLIHYSYGVNSTEKGDLSSESTVSRIRTEHFPLTLESARPSHTSQYLCATALGGASTDTQYFGPGTRLTVL.

The chain joins TRBV12-3 or TRBV12-4 to TRBJ1-5, with D tentatively TRBD1 (5 bases). With 6 bases removed from V and 5 bases from J, the gap between germline ends came to 11 bases. The CDR3 runs to 13 residues. The DNA for the CDR3 is TGTGCCAGCAGCCCCAGAGGGGATCAGCCCCAGCATTTT. Encoded protein: CASSPRGDQPQHF.